The 25 T cell receptor beta chains below were found in one sample sequenced in a study of regulatory T cells in long-lasting Graves disease. Time point: newly diagnosed GD, antithyroid drugs for less than 3 months. Preparation of the TCR library used RNA extracted from PBMCs. iRepertoire HTBI primers and Arm-PCR of CDR3 regions built TCR beta libraries. TCRdb processed the multiplex PCR reads anew with MiXCR; each CDR3 protein has one entry. The sample carries approximately 560,000 distinct CDR3 sequences, roughly 15% recorded once. In addition, the sample was reused for a study of T cells in Graves' hyperthyroidism and ophthalmopathy.

The source was peripheral blood mononuclear cells (PBMCs), collected at new diagnosis, from a patient treated with antithyroid drugs. The receptors here all came from a man in his late teens or twenties with Graves disease.

There are many counts of this clonotype. The chain is built from TRBV20-1 and TRBJ2-1; 9 bases are shared with TRBD2. J gave up 7 bases and V 3 bases, and 13 bases lay outside the gene matches. This CDR3 is 16 amino acids long. Looked up from germline, CDR1 is DFQATT and CDR2 is SNEGSKA (reference sequence). The CDR3 sequence is CSARLLARAGGNEQFF. The CDR3 bases are TGCAGTGCTAGGCTTTTGGCCCGGGCGGGAGGGAATGAGCAGTTCTTC.

The chain has TRBV4-1 and TRBJ1-5; 10 bases match TRBD1. This CDR3 is built from 16 residues. J was trimmed by 3 bases and V by 1 base; bases with no gene match: 3. From germline, CDR1 is MGHRA and CDR2 YSYEKL. The CDR3 loop reads CASSQAGQGYNQPQHF. The CDR3 DNA follows: TGCGCCAGCAGCCAAGCGGGACAGGGGTACAATCAGCCCCAGCATTTT.

This clonotype occurred many times. The rearrangement links TRBV7-3 to TRBJ1-1, with a tentative D call TRBD1 (6 bases). Germline assignment: CDR1 SGHTA and CDR2 FQGTGA. The CDR3 contains 15 residues. V lost 0 bases, J lost 6 bases, and 14 bases lay in between. CDR3 loop: CASSLTGGRAAEAFF. DNA for the CDR3: TGTGCCAGCAGCTTAACGGGGGGCCGGGCGGCTGAAGCTTTCTTT.

The table lists this clonotype with many counts. The CDR3 reads CASSPTGNNEQFF. The CDR3 DNA reads as TGTGCCAGCAGCCCAACAGGTAACAATGAGCAGTTCTTC. The V call is TRBV28, the J call TRBJ2-1; maybe TRBD1 (5 bases). V lost 6 bases and J lost 5, with 11 bases in between. The CDR3 length is 13 residues. CDR1 is MDHEN and CDR2 is SYDVKM in the germline V gene. The full variable domain, its missing parts supplied by reference TRBV28 and TRBJ2-1, is DVKVTQSSRYLVKRTGEKVFLECVQDMDHENMFWYRQDPGLGLRLIYFSYDVKMKEKGDIPEGYSVSREKKERFSLILESASTNQTSMYLCASSPTGNNEQFFGPGTRLTVL.

This clonotype was found a few times. The rearrangement joins TRBV29-1 to TRBJ2-3; perhaps TRBD1 as D (6 bases). The CDR3 runs 16 residues. Trimming took off 6 bases at V and 4 bases at J, with 23 bases between the two ends. The germline V gene encodes CDR1 SQVTM and CDR2 ANQGSEA. The CDR3 loop reads CSVVSGDTFSPDTQYF. The CDR3 region has the DNA TGCAGCGTCGTATCAGGGGACACATTTTCCCCAGATACGCAGTATTTT.

The chain uses TRBV27 and TRBJ2-5; TRBD2 matches at 14 bases. The trim removed 0 bases at V and 5 bases at J, leaving 5 bases unmatched. This CDR3 region has 17 residues. CDR1 and CDR2 (germline): MNHEY, SMNVEV (reference sequence). The CDR3 nucleotides are TGTGCCAGCAGTTTATCGGGACTAGCGGGAGAGTTGGAGACCCAGTACTTC. It encodes CASSLSGLAGELETQYF.

The chain combines TRBV5-5 with TRBJ1-4; no clear D gene. V was cut by 0 bases and J by 7 bases, with 7 bases left in between. The CDR3 length is 13 residues. Germline V gene lookup returns CDR1 SGHKS and CDR2 YYEKEE (reference sequence). This CDR3 is CASSLGHSEKLFF. In DNA form, the CDR3 reads TGTGCCAGCAGCTTGGGACATTCTGAAAAACTGTTTTTT.

This clonotype was observed many times. The rearrangement uses TRBV12-3 or TRBV12-4 and TRBJ1-2; D gene ambiguous. The CDR3 runs to 13 residues. The V end lost 4 bases, the J end lost 6 bases, and 12 bases lay between the germline ends. CDR3 sequence: CASSWGDSNGYTF. For the CDR3, the DNA is TGTGCCAGCAGTTGGGGAGATTCTAATGGCTACACCTTC.

This clonotype turned up a few times. V gene TRBV14 combines with J gene TRBJ1-2; D is unresolved. Between the trimmed V and J ends, which lost 1 base and 4 bases, there was a span of 7 bases. The germline V gene has CDR1 SGHDN and CDR2 FVKESK. The CDR3 has 13 residues. CDR3: CASSQAGRYGYTF. The CDR3, as DNA: TGTGCCAGCAGCCAAGCCGGGCGCTATGGCTACACCTTC.

The chain recombines TRBV5-1 with TRBJ1-1; D gene ambiguous. Germline lookup yields CDR1 SGHRS and CDR2 YFSETQ. This CDR3 has 13 amino acids. Between the trimmed V and J ends, which lost 7 bases and 0 bases, there was a span of 10 bases. CDR3: CASLAGLNTEAFF. The CDR3 coding sequence is TGCGCCAGCCTCGCCGGGCTGAACACTGAAGCTTTCTTT.

CDR3 DNA: TGTGCCAGCTCACCTCGCCGGGACGGGGCAGATACGCAGTATTTT. It translates to CASSPRRDGADTQYF. The chain has TRBV18 and TRBJ2-3; D may correspond to TRBD1 or TRBD2 (5 bases each). Trimming removed 3 bases from V and 4 bases from J, with 14 bases in between. This CDR3 has 15 amino acids. Germline V lookup: CDR1 KGHSH, CDR2 LQKENI.

The chain is built from TRBV7-3 and TRBJ2-2; 10 bases align to TRBD2. Germline CDR1 and CDR2: SGHTA and FQGTGA. The CDR3 sequence is 16 residues long. J lost 3 bases, V lost 5 bases, and 6 bases had no gene match. For the CDR3, the DNA is TGTGCCAGCAGCCCAACTAGCGGGGCTTACACCGGGGAGCTGTTTTTT. This sequence encodes CASSPTSGAYTGELFF.

This clonotype showed up many times. This rearrangement joins TRBV7-8 to TRBJ2-3, with TRBD1 identical over 9 bases. The J segment lost 2 bases and the V segment lost 5 bases, leaving 8 bases of the junction unmatched. Germline V gene data show CDR1 as SGHVS and CDR2 as FQNEAQ. The CDR3 loop spans 16 amino acids. Here the CDR3 DNA reads TGTGCCAGCAGCGCGGGACAGGGCCTTTTCACAGATACGCAGTATTTT. Translating it yields CASSAGQGLFTDTQYF.

CDR3 in DNA: TGCAGCGTTGAAGCGGGTAGGGGGGGCTACGAGCAGTACTTC. Its protein product is CSVEAGRGGYEQYF. This sequence joins TRBV29-1 and TRBJ2-7; D perhaps matches TRBD2 (7 bases). Looked up from germline, CDR1 is SQVTM and CDR2 is ANQGSEA. This CDR3 contains 14 residues. V lost 1 base, J lost 3 bases, and 13 bases lay in between.

V usage is TRBV18 and J usage is TRBJ2-1, with D perhaps given as TRBD1 or TRBD2 (5 bases each). This CDR3 has 14 residues. Germline V gene sequence: CDR1 KGHSH, CDR2 LQKENI. V lost 6 bases, J lost 3 bases, and 12 bases lay in between. The CDR3 sequence: CASSDRDVYNEQFF. The DNA of the CDR3 is TGTGCCAGCTCCGACCGGGACGTCTACAATGAGCAGTTCTTC.

The sample holds many counts of this clonotype. This chain joins TRBV2 and TRBJ2-7; D gene uncertain. This CDR3 has 12 residues. CDR1 SNHLY and CDR2 FYNNEI come from the germline V gene. The V end lost 9 bases, the J end lost 2 bases, and 11 bases lay between the germline ends. CDR3 region: CARSDTTYEQYF. In DNA, the CDR3 is TGTGCCAGGTCCGACACTACCTACGAGCAGTACTTC.

The rearrangement joins TRBV6-5 to TRBJ2-5; 7 nucleotides align to TRBD2. J gave up 9 bases and V 4 bases, and 5 bases lay outside the gene matches. CDR3 length: 12 residues. Germline V gene lookup returns CDR1 MNHEY and CDR2 SVGAGI. For the CDR3, the DNA is TGTGCCAGCAGTTCCCGGGGGGAGGCCCAGTACTTC. Residues: CASSSRGEAQYF.

This rearrangement joins TRBV6-1 to TRBJ2-5; D might be TRBD2 (6 bases). V was trimmed by 6 bases and J by 5 bases, leaving 19 bases between them. CDR3 size: 15 residues. Germline V lookup: CDR1 MNHNS, CDR2 SASEGT. The DNA of the CDR3 is TGTGCCAGCAGGTCGGCTAGCGATGTCCGGGAGACCCAGTACTTC. It encodes CASRSASDVRETQYF.

This clonotype appeared many times. The CDR3 region is CASSLPPGQGFHEQFF. In DNA, the CDR3 is TGTGCCAGCAGCTTACCGCCGGGACAGGGGTTCCATGAGCAGTTCTTC. This rearrangement joins TRBV7-9 to TRBJ2-1; TRBD1 aligns across 10 bases. Trimming cost V 2 bases and J 8 bases; bases outside gene matches: 9. The CDR3 has 16 residues. Germline CDR1 is SEHNR and CDR2 is FQNEAQ (reference sequence).

Ten or more counts support this clonotype. CDR3 amino acids: CASSARGREYSNQPQHF. The CDR3 nucleotides read TGTGCCAGCAGTGCGAGGGGTCGGGAGTATAGCAATCAGCCCCAGCATTTT. V gene TRBV28 combines with J gene TRBJ1-5, with a possible D match to TRBD1 (5 bases). V was pared by 5 bases and J by 0 bases, with 17 bases between. The CDR3 totals 17 residues. Germline CDR1 reads MDHEN; CDR2 reads SYDVKM.

On this clonotype itself: A much larger clonotype is one base distant, so this may be a read error. The chain has TRBV7-8 and TRBJ2-7, with D tentatively TRBD1 or TRBD2 (5 bases each). Germline CDR1 reads SGHVS; CDR2 reads FQNEAQ. CDR3 size: 14 residues. V dropped 5 bases and J dropped 4 bases, with 15 bases sitting between them. CDR3 nucleotide sequence: TGTGCCAGCAGCCTCCGGGGCCGGCTTTACGAGCAGTACTTC. It codes for CASSLRGRLYEQYF. Together with reference TRBV7-8 and TRBJ2-7, the CDR3 gives the full variable domain: GAGVSQSPRYKVAKRGQDVALRCDPISGHVSLFWYQQALGQGPEFLTYFQNEAQLDKSGLPSDRFFAERPEGSVSTLKIQRTQQEDSAVYLCASSLRGRLYEQYFGPGTRLTVT.

This clonotype showed up just a few times. V and J are TRBV5-1 and TRBJ2-4; perhaps TRBD1 as D (5 bases). CDR1 and CDR2 (germline): SGHRS, YFSETQ. This CDR3 region has 14 residues. Trimming took off 4 bases at V and 5 bases at J, with 13 bases between the two ends. In DNA, the CDR3 is TGCGCCAGCAGCCAGGGATTTGCGGAAAACATTCAGTACTTC. This encodes CASSQGFAENIQYF. The full variable domain, its missing parts supplied by reference TRBV5-1 and TRBJ2-4, is KAGVTQTPRYLIKTRGQQVTLSCSPISGHRSVSWYQQTPGQGLQFLFEYFSETQRNKGNFPGRFSGRQFSNSRSEMNVSTLELGDSALYLCASSQGFAENIQYFGAGTRLSVL.

In this sample, this clonotype turned up a few times. The genes are TRBV14 and TRBJ1-1, with no clear D. CDR3 length: 14 residues. V dropped 0 bases and J dropped 5 bases, with 10 bases sitting between them. CDR1 and CDR2 (germline): SGHDN, FVKESK. The CDR3, as DNA: TGTGCCAGCAGCCAAGAGGTATCGGGGACTGAAGCTTTCTTT. Its translation: CASSQEVSGTEAFF.

The chain uses TRBV15 and TRBJ2-1; tentative D call: TRBD2 (5 bases). CDR1 and CDR2 (germline): LNHNV, YYDKDF (reference sequence). The CDR3 consists of 16 residues. Trimming cost V 5 bases and J 2 bases, with 16 bases left between them. CDR3 amino acids: CATSEKRQDPYNEQFF. The CDR3 DNA sequence: TGTGCCACCAGCGAGAAGCGGCAGGATCCCTACAATGAGCAGTTCTTC.

In its sample, this clonotype was seen a few times. The V gene is TRBV10-2, the J gene TRBJ1-3; D is unresolved. The CDR3 is 13 residues long. CDR1 and CDR2 (germline): WSHSY, SAAADI. Trimming cost V 2 bases and J 4 bases, with 6 bases left between them. CDR3 DNA sequence: TGCGCCAGCAGTGAGGGTTTAGGAAACACCATATATTTT. Translating gives CASSEGLGNTIYF.